Shown below are 20 T cell receptor beta chains from a single sample sequenced in a study of graft-versus-host responses after intestinal transplantation. Produced via immunoSEQ multiplex PCR; TCRdb's table is partial and in-frame only. The sample holds 43,000 or so clones, just under 95% seen once. This sample comprised PBMCs, obtained around 330 days after intestinal transplant. The receptors originated from a human patient who received an intestinal transplant, so some T cells may come from the graft donor.

The chain couples TRBV2 to TRBJ1-6; D remains unclear. The germline V gene encodes CDR1 SNHLY and CDR2 FYNNEI. This CDR3 is built from 13 residues. The ends were cut back, 2 bases at V and 13 bases at J, with 12 bases in the middle. Written as DNA, the CDR3 is TGTGCCAGCAGTGAACCACGGACGGATCCCCTCCACTTT. This sequence encodes CASSEPRTDPLHF.

The chain employs TRBV11-2 and TRBJ2-3, with 14 bases that match TRBD2. CDR1 and CDR2 from the germline V gene are SGHAT and FQNNGV. This CDR3 has 16 residues. Unmatched junction bases numbered 5, after V lost 4 bases and J lost 5 bases. For the CDR3, the DNA is TGTGCCAGCAGCTCGGGACTAGCGGGAGCGGTAGATACGCAGTATTTT. The encoded protein is CASSSGLAGAVDTQYF.

The chain uses TRBV5-1 and TRBJ1-4; D ambiguous. The CDR3 sequence is 13 residues long. The V and J ends lost 1 base and 8 bases respectively, with 9 bases between them. CDR1 is SGHRS, CDR2 YFSETQ, per germline. The DNA of the CDR3 is TGCGCCAGCAGCTTGATGCCAGACGAAAAACTGTTTTTT. The encoded protein is CASSLMPDEKLFF.

For the CDR3, the DNA is TGTGCCATCAGTGAGACCGGGACAGTTACAGCTAATTCACCCCTCCACTTT. Encoded protein: CAISETGTVTANSPLHF. The chain recombines TRBV10-3 with TRBJ1-6; 7 bases align to TRBD1. Germline V lookup: CDR1 ENHRY, CDR2 SYGVKD. The junction had 10 bases not matched to a gene; V was cut back by 2 bases and J by 6 bases. The CDR3 consists of 17 residues.

The V call is TRBV6-5, the J call TRBJ2-7; weak D call: TRBD1 (6 bases). The ends were cut back, 0 bases at V and 5 bases at J, with 8 bases in the middle. This CDR3 comprises 13 residues. Germline V gene sequence: CDR1 MNHEY, CDR2 SVGAGI. The CDR3 DNA follows: TGTGCCAGCAGTTACTCACAGGGTAACGAGCAGTACTTC. It is translated as CASSYSQGNEQYF.

V usage is TRBV7-9 and J usage is TRBJ1-1, with no clear D. The CDR3 loop spans 16 amino acids. CDR1 and CDR2 from the germline V gene are SEHNR and FQNEAQ (reference sequence). Trimming left V 3 bases short and J 3 bases short, with 17 bases between. CDR3 sequence (DNA): TGTGCCAGCAGCTTGCCCCGTAGTCGGGTTGACACTGAAGCTTTCTTT. This codes for CASSLPRSRVDTEAFF.

The chain employs TRBV19 and TRBJ2-1; possibly TRBD1 for D (6 bases). The CDR3 has 14 residues. Germline V lookup: CDR1 LNHDA, CDR2 SQIVND (reference sequence). V lost 6 bases and J 9 bases, leaving 18 bases between the germline ends. The CDR3 loop reads CASRWLAGDGEQFF. CDR3 DNA: TGTGCCAGTAGGTGGTTGGCAGGGGACGGTGAGCAGTTCTTC.

The chain recombines TRBV2 with TRBJ2-6, with D unresolved. The germline V gene has CDR1 SNHLY and CDR2 FYNNEI. The CDR3 is 14 amino acids. Trimming removed 5 bases at V and 3 bases at J, with 8 bases between. For the CDR3, the DNA is TGTGCCAGCAGTATTGGATTTGGGGCCAACGTCCTGACTTTC. Translated, it gives CASSIGFGANVLTF.

The rearrangement uses TRBV4-1 and TRBJ2-7; TRBD1 agrees at 8 bases. Trimming at V came to 5 bases and at J to 3 bases, leaving 9 bases not matched to a gene. There are 15 residues in the CDR3. Germline V gene data show CDR1 as MGHRA and CDR2 as YSYEKL. The CDR3 DNA reads TGCGCCAGCAGCGTACCGGGACAGGCGATCTACGAGCAGTACTTC. It yields the protein CASSVPGQAIYEQYF.

The rearrangement joins TRBV19 to TRBJ1-1; possibly TRBD1 for D (6 bases). The CDR3 runs to 17 residues. Germline V gene lookup returns CDR1 LNHDA and CDR2 SQIVND (reference sequence). The germline V and J ends were trimmed by 4 bases and 0 bases, with 18 bases remaining between them. This CDR3 reads CASSTHPRTDLNTEAFF. CDR3 DNA: TGTGCCAGTAGTACTCACCCCAGGACAGACTTGAACACTGAAGCTTTCTTT.

The chain joins TRBV19 to TRBJ1-1; possibly TRBD1 for D (5 bases). CDR1 and CDR2 from the germline V gene are LNHDA and SQIVND (reference sequence). The CDR3 length is 15 residues. Trimming cost V 5 bases and J 4 bases, with 17 bases left between them. CDR3 residues: CASSPVYNGGTEAFF. CDR3 DNA: TGTGCCAGTAGTCCGGTATACAACGGGGGCACTGAAGCTTTCTTT.

This sequence joins TRBV4-1 and TRBJ1-2; 11 nucleotides agree with TRBD1. The junction had 4 bases not matched to a gene; V was cut back by 3 bases and J by 7 bases. The CDR3 has 14 amino acids. Looked up from germline, CDR1 is MGHRA and CDR2 is YSYEKL. The CDR3 region is CASSQRTGGSGYTF. The CDR3 region has the DNA TGCGCCAGCAGCCAGAGGACAGGGGGCAGTGGCTACACCTTC.

The genes are TRBV18 and TRBJ2-3, with D perhaps matching TRBD1 (8 bases). CDR1 and CDR2 (germline): KGHSH, LQKENI. CDR3 length: 16 amino acids. Trimming stripped 3 bases from V and 1 base from J, with 14 bases between. CDR3 protein: CASSPRTGRGTDTQYF. In nucleotides, the CDR3 is TGTGCCAGCTCACCGAGGACAGGGAGGGGCACAGATACGCAGTATTTT.

This chain connects TRBV18 to TRBJ2-7; 11 nucleotides match TRBD2. The J segment lost 6 bases and the V segment lost 1 base, leaving 8 bases of the junction unmatched. Per the germline V gene, CDR1 is KGHSH and CDR2 is LQKENI. The CDR3 spans 16 residues. In DNA, the CDR3 is TGTGCCAGCTCACCACGCGGTACTAGCGGGAGCCCCGAGCAGTACTTC. Protein product: CASSPRGTSGSPEQYF.

V usage is TRBV5-1 and J usage is TRBJ1-3, with D perhaps TRBD1 (6 bases). This CDR3 contains 15 residues. V was cut by 4 bases and J by 0 bases, with 11 bases left in between. Germline assignment: CDR1 SGHRS and CDR2 YFSETQ. CDR3 bases: TGCGCCAGCAGCGGTCCGGGGGCCTCTGGAAACACCATATATTTT. The encoded protein is CASSGPGASGNTIYF.

V usage is TRBV5-1 and J usage is TRBJ1-2; 8 bases match TRBD1. Germline trimming cut 4 bases from V and 3 bases from J; bases unmatched to any gene: 5. The CDR3 runs 14 residues. Germline lookup yields CDR1 SGHRS and CDR2 YFSETQ. Written as DNA, the CDR3 is TGCGCCAGCAGCGCAGTGACAGGGGACTATGGCTACACCTTC. Translated, it gives CASSAVTGDYGYTF.

This chain links TRBV28 with TRBJ2-1, with no clear D. CDR1 and CDR2 from the germline V gene are MDHEN and SYDVKM. Trimming took 2 bases from V and 0 from J, leaving 11 bases between them. There are 16 residues in the CDR3. CDR3 region: CASSLTGVSSYNEQFF. The CDR3 DNA is TGTGCCAGCAGTTTAACGGGCGTGAGCTCCTACAATGAGCAGTTCTTC.

J is TRBJ1-6 and V is TRBV10-3; tentatively, D is TRBD1 (5 bases). The length of the CDR3 is 13 residues. V was pared by 10 bases and J by 9 bases, with 16 bases between. Germline-derived CDR1 and CDR2 are ENHRY and SYGVKD. The DNA for the CDR3 is TGTGCCACCTCCAGGGAAGCTCGTTCACCCCTCCACTTT. Amino acid sequence: CATSREARSPLHF.

The chain couples TRBV13 to TRBJ1-4; 9 bases agree with TRBD1. J gave up 7 bases and V 4 bases, and 4 bases lay outside the gene matches. The CDR3 runs to 14 residues. Germline values: CDR1 PRHDT, CDR2 FYEKMQ (reference sequence). The CDR3 coding sequence is TGTGCCAGCAGCTCTACAGGGGGCGGTGAAAAACTGTTTTTT. This sequence encodes CASSSTGGGEKLFF.

The chain has TRBV15 and TRBJ2-6, with 7 bases identical to TRBD1. V lost 2 bases and J lost 5; bases outside the gene matches: 3. The germline CDR1 and CDR2 sequences are LNHNV and YYDKDF (reference sequence). CDR3 size: 15 residues. Here the CDR3 reads CATSRRTGWANVLTF. The CDR3 nucleotides read TGTGCCACCAGCAGAAGGACAGGCTGGGCCAACGTCCTGACTTTC.